Listed below are T cell receptor beta chains from one sample, sequenced in a study of cytomegalovirus exposure and HLA in healthy donors. This table comes from immunoSEQ multiplex PCR, and its TCRdb copy is limited to in-frame clones, with some not included. There are about 69,000 clones in the sample; 94% occur only once, and roughly 1% lies in the top ten. The sequenced sample was PBMCs. Receptors were obtained from a woman younger than 35 in good health and CMV-seronegative. Each CDR3 is given with its conserved first and last residue. The order of the fields is CDR3 length, J gene, clone size, V gene, CDR3 protein. Size is omitted from some rows. Given values are once, few, many or a class for expanded clones.

CDR3 length: 15
J gene: TRBJ1-1
clone size: -
V gene: TRBV5-1
CDR3 protein: CASSLVGGATTEAFF

CDR3 length: 15
J gene: TRBJ2-7
clone size: -
V gene: TRBV6-1
CDR3 protein: CASSEMRLAGNEQYF

CDR3 length: 14
J gene: TRBJ2-6
clone size: -
V gene: TRBV10-3
CDR3 protein: CAIAGGAGANVLTF

CDR3 length: 16
J gene: TRBJ2-7
clone size: -
V gene: TRBV7-9
CDR3 protein: CASSLAGQGTIYEQYF

CDR3 length: 16
J gene: TRBJ2-7
clone size: -
V gene: TRBV28
CDR3 protein: CASSFPRGTPAYEQYF

CDR3 length: 16
J gene: TRBJ1-2
clone size: -
V gene: TRBV6-1
CDR3 protein: CASSEAIWTGGIGYTF

CDR3 length: 15
J gene: TRBJ2-1
clone size: -
V gene: TRBV9
CDR3 protein: CASSVSGGGYNEQFF

CDR3 length: 11
J gene: TRBJ1-1
clone size: once
V gene: TRBV10-3
CDR3 protein: CAISGGGKAFF

CDR3 length: 13
J gene: TRBJ2-7
clone size: -
V gene: TRBV7-8
CDR3 protein: CASSLASVYEQYF

CDR3 length: 14
J gene: TRBJ1-4
clone size: -
V gene: TRBV28
CDR3 protein: CASSLGQLNEKLFF

CDR3 length: 12
J gene: TRBJ1-1
clone size: -
V gene: TRBV5-6
CDR3 protein: CASSFMNTEAFF

CDR3 length: 15
J gene: TRBJ1-1
clone size: -
V gene: TRBV5-6
CDR3 protein: CASSAYRAMNTEAFF

CDR3 length: 15
J gene: TRBJ1-5
clone size: -
V gene: TRBV11-2
CDR3 protein: CASSLGPSSNQPQHF

CDR3 length: 18
J gene: TRBJ2-3
clone size: -
V gene: TRBV15
CDR3 protein: CATSRDLQTSGSTDTQYF

CDR3 length: 14
J gene: TRBJ2-5
clone size: -
V gene: TRBV9
CDR3 protein: CASSPGGYQETQYF

CDR3 length: 13
J gene: TRBJ1-3
clone size: once
V gene: TRBV19
CDR3 protein: CASRGQNRNTIYF

CDR3 length: 15
J gene: TRBJ2-2
clone size: -
V gene: TRBV9
CDR3 protein: CASSASRGGTGELFF

CDR3 length: 17
J gene: TRBJ1-2
clone size: once
V gene: TRBV7-9
CDR3 protein: CASSRSGQGRHENGYTF

CDR3 length: 17
J gene: TRBJ2-6
clone size: once
V gene: TRBV25-1
CDR3 protein: CASSEGQGLSGANVLTF

CDR3 length: 15
J gene: TRBJ2-5
clone size: -
V gene: TRBV7-2
CDR3 protein: CASSLGGSGAETQYF

CDR3 length: 14
J gene: TRBJ2-1
clone size: -
V gene: TRBV19
CDR3 protein: CASSMGQGAGEQFF

CDR3 length: 17
J gene: TRBJ2-5
clone size: -
V gene: TRBV13
CDR3 protein: CASSFGVQAGGYETQYF

CDR3 length: 15
J gene: TRBJ1-1
clone size: -
V gene: TRBV10-3
CDR3 protein: CAISGAGTENTEAFF

CDR3 length: 13
J gene: TRBJ1-1
clone size: -
V gene: TRBV6-5
CDR3 protein: CASSYSLPSEAFF

CDR3 length: 19
J gene: TRBJ2-1
clone size: -
V gene: TRBV5-1
CDR3 protein: CASSDGASGGRSSYNEQFF

CDR3 length: 15
J gene: TRBJ1-5
clone size: -
V gene: TRBV7-8
CDR3 protein: CASSLGDSSNQPQHF

CDR3 length: 13
J gene: TRBJ1-2
clone size: -
V gene: TRBV5-4
CDR3 protein: CASSQGARYGYTF

CDR3 length: 14
J gene: TRBJ2-1
clone size: -
V gene: TRBV7-9
CDR3 protein: CASSFPGGVNEQFF

CDR3 length: 15
J gene: TRBJ2-5
clone size: -
V gene: TRBV6-6
CDR3 protein: CASSNRLAGVETQYF

CDR3 length: 12
J gene: TRBJ2-3
clone size: -
V gene: TRBV30
CDR3 protein: CAWSKLADTQYF

CDR3 length: 15
J gene: TRBJ2-3
clone size: -
V gene: TRBV6-5
CDR3 protein: CASGIAGDGTDTQYF

CDR3 length: 17
J gene: TRBJ1-2
clone size: -
V gene: TRBV18
CDR3 protein: CASSPLFGRGVNYGYTF

CDR3 length: 15
J gene: TRBJ2-1
clone size: -
V gene: TRBV13
CDR3 protein: CASSLTRERYNEQFF

CDR3 length: 12
J gene: TRBJ2-7
clone size: -
V gene: TRBV29-1
CDR3 protein: CSVFQGEAEQYF

CDR3 length: 14
J gene: TRBJ2-5
clone size: -
V gene: TRBV7-3
CDR3 protein: CASSLAGAGETQYF

CDR3 length: 14
J gene: TRBJ2-1
clone size: -
V gene: TRBV10-3
CDR3 protein: CAIRGASGNNEQFF

CDR3 length: 14
J gene: TRBJ2-2
clone size: -
V gene: TRBV9
CDR3 protein: CASSKGSDTGELFF

CDR3 length: 12
J gene: TRBJ2-7
clone size: -
V gene: TRBV2
CDR3 protein: CASLVVAYEQYF

CDR3 length: 14
J gene: TRBJ1-1
clone size: -
V gene: TRBV6-1
CDR3 protein: CASSEAYRGAEAFF